This TCR beta chain originates from a study of blood T cells in healthy people across ages. A second PCR of about 7 to 11 cycles used a sample-barcoded 5' primer and a J-beta primer mix. TCRdb used MiXCR to reprocess the 5' RACE reads, holding one entry per CDR3 protein. This table has around 780,000 distinct CDR3 sequences, roughly 25% appearing once. Trimming cost V 7 bases and J 0 bases, with 10 bases left between them. The CDR3 is 13 amino acids. Germline CDR1 is MDHEN and CDR2 is SYDVKM. The sample was also linked to a second study, of T cells of mothers and their children.

Sequences were obtained from blood. The source is a boy between 10 and 17 years old in good health. The J gene is TRBJ2-7, the V gene TRBV28; unclear D gene. CDR3 in amino acids: CASNEVSSYEQYF. For the CDR3, the DNA is TGTGCCAGCAACGAGGTGAGCTCCTACGAGCAGTACTTC.